These T cell receptor beta chains were read from a single sample in a study of CD8+ T cells in alopecia areata. TCRdb keeps only in-frame clones here, not all; method: immunoSEQ multiplex PCR. Counted here are some 200,000 clones, roughly three fifths occurring once; the ten biggest clones make up around an eighth. Here the sequenced sample was CD8+ T cells sorted from blood, taken at week 24, from a patient treated with tofacitinib. These TCRs come from a human donor with alopecia areata. The CDR3 runs from the conserved cysteine through the conserved F or W. Fields, in order: clone size, J gene, D gene, V gene, CDR3 length, CDR3 protein, CDR3 DNA. A D gene is named only where the DNA matches it firmly. Clone sizes are given selectively: once, few, many, or a class where the clone is expanded.

abundance: NA; j_gene: TRBJ2-1; d_gene: NA; v_gene: TRBV4-1; len: 15; CDR3aa: CASSPGTRQSDEQFF; CDR3nt: TGCGCCAGCAGCCCGGGGACCCGACAAAGCGATGAGCAGTTCTTC
abundance: NA; j_gene: TRBJ2-1; d_gene: NA; v_gene: TRBV2; len: 14; CDR3aa: CASTWGRGNNEQFF; CDR3nt: TGTGCCAGCACATGGGGCAGGGGCAACAATGAGCAGTTCTTC
abundance: NA; j_gene: TRBJ2-1; d_gene: NA; v_gene: TRBV19; len: 14; CDR3aa: CASSIEGPQNEQFF; CDR3nt: TGTGCCAGTAGTATAGAGGGACCTCAAAATGAGCAGTTCTTC
abundance: NA; j_gene: TRBJ1-2; d_gene: NA; v_gene: TRBV19; len: 14; CDR3aa: CASSSAGGGYGYTF; CDR3nt: TGTGCCAGTAGTAGCGCGGGGGGCGGCTATGGCTACACCTTC
abundance: few; j_gene: TRBJ2-5; d_gene: NA; v_gene: TRBV5-6; len: 15; CDR3aa: CASSLSYPTWETQYF; CDR3nt: TGTGCCAGCAGCTTATCGTACCCGACGTGGGAGACCCAGTACTTC
abundance: NA; j_gene: TRBJ2-5; d_gene: NA; v_gene: TRBV5-1; len: 13; CDR3aa: CASTAIPRQTQYF; CDR3nt: TGCGCCAGCACCGCGATCCCTCGACAGACCCAGTACTTC
abundance: NA; j_gene: TRBJ1-1; d_gene: NA; v_gene: TRBV12-5; len: 12; CDR3aa: CASGLGTLEAFF; CDR3nt: TGTGCTAGTGGTTTGGGAACACTTGAAGCTTTCTTT
abundance: few; j_gene: TRBJ2-1; d_gene: TRBD2; v_gene: TRBV10-2; len: 11; CDR3aa: CASGSGDEQFF; CDR3nt: TGCGCCAGCGGGAGCGGGGATGAGCAGTTCTTC
abundance: few; j_gene: TRBJ1-3; d_gene: NA; v_gene: TRBV9; len: 15; CDR3aa: CASSVAANSGNTIYF; CDR3nt: TGTGCCAGCAGCGTAGCGGCTAACTCTGGAAACACCATATATTTT
abundance: NA; j_gene: TRBJ1-6; d_gene: NA; v_gene: TRBV19; len: 12; CDR3aa: CASSIGNSPLHF; CDR3nt: TGTGCCAGTAGTATTGGTAATTCACCCCTCCACTTT
abundance: many; j_gene: TRBJ2-1; d_gene: NA; v_gene: TRBV9; len: 11; CDR3aa: CASSVASEQFF; CDR3nt: TGTGCCAGCAGCGTAGCCAGTGAGCAGTTCTTC
abundance: NA; j_gene: TRBJ2-4; d_gene: NA; v_gene: TRBV7-9; len: 17; CDR3aa: CASSFPTLGSAKNIQYF; CDR3nt: TGTGCCAGCAGCTTCCCGACATTGGGATCTGCCAAAAACATTCAGTACTTC
abundance: NA; j_gene: TRBJ1-1; d_gene: NA; v_gene: TRBV5-6; len: 12; CDR3aa: CASSLGKAEAFF; CDR3nt: TGTGCCAGCAGCTTAGGAAAGGCTGAAGCTTTCTTT
abundance: NA; j_gene: TRBJ1-2; d_gene: NA; v_gene: TRBV7-9; len: 16; CDR3aa: CASSLEHPQANYGYTF; CDR3nt: TGTGCCAGCAGCTTAGAACACCCTCAGGCTAACTATGGCTACACCTTC
abundance: NA; j_gene: TRBJ2-2; d_gene: NA; v_gene: TRBV5-4; len: 15; CDR3aa: CASSYGTQPTGELFF; CDR3nt: TGTGCCAGCAGCTACGGGACTCAGCCTACCGGGGAGCTGTTTTTT
abundance: few; j_gene: TRBJ1-1; d_gene: NA; v_gene: TRBV27; len: 15; CDR3aa: CASSASTGLHTEAFF; CDR3nt: TGTGCCAGCAGTGCCTCTACAGGGTTGCACACTGAAGCTTTCTTT
abundance: NA; j_gene: TRBJ2-7; d_gene: NA; v_gene: TRBV20-1; len: 10; CDR3aa: CSAPLDEQYF; CDR3nt: TGCAGTGCCCCCCTCGACGAGCAGTACTTC
abundance: NA; j_gene: TRBJ2-7; d_gene: NA; v_gene: TRBV2; len: 12; CDR3aa: CASSGSADEQYF; CDR3nt: TGTGCCAGCAGTGGATCCGCCGACGAGCAGTACTTC
abundance: few; j_gene: TRBJ2-3; d_gene: NA; v_gene: TRBV5-1; len: 19; CDR3aa: CASSFDIGGFTTSTDTQYF; CDR3nt: TGCGCCAGCAGCTTCGACATCGGGGGCTTCACCACGTCCACAGATACGCAGTATTTT
abundance: NA; j_gene: TRBJ2-1; d_gene: TRBD1; v_gene: TRBV13; len: 15; CDR3aa: CASSPTGGPLVEQFF; CDR3nt: TGTGCCAGCAGCCCAACAGGGGGCCCCTTGGTTGAGCAGTTCTTC
abundance: NA; j_gene: TRBJ2-7; d_gene: TRBD1; v_gene: TRBV29-1; len: 13; CDR3aa: CSVTGGNFNEQYF; CDR3nt: TGCAGCGTAACAGGGGGCAATTTCAACGAGCAGTACTTC
abundance: NA; j_gene: TRBJ2-3; d_gene: NA; v_gene: TRBV30; len: 15; CDR3aa: CAWSRGASGPDTQYF; CDR3nt: TGTGCCTGGAGTCGGGGGGCTAGCGGACCAGATACGCAGTATTTT
abundance: NA; j_gene: TRBJ2-7; d_gene: TRBD1; v_gene: TRBV7-8; len: 13; CDR3aa: CASSAGTVYEQYF; CDR3nt: TGTGCCAGCAGCGCAGGGACAGTCTACGAGCAGTACTTC
abundance: NA; j_gene: TRBJ2-1; d_gene: NA; v_gene: TRBV5-1; len: 16; CDR3aa: CASSLRRGPTYNEQFF; CDR3nt: TGCGCCAGCAGCTTACGGCGGGGGCCAACCTACAATGAGCAGTTCTTC
abundance: once; j_gene: TRBJ2-2; d_gene: NA; v_gene: TRBV28; len: 17; CDR3aa: CASSWSLVEINTGELFF; CDR3nt: TGTGCCAGCAGTTGGTCACTCGTGGAAATAAACACCGGGGAGCTGTTTTTT
abundance: NA; j_gene: TRBJ1-1; d_gene: TRBD1; v_gene: TRBV2; len: 14; CDR3aa: CASSQTGGYTEAFF; CDR3nt: TGTGCCAGCAGTCAGACAGGGGGTTACACTGAAGCTTTCTTT
abundance: NA; j_gene: TRBJ1-6; d_gene: NA; v_gene: TRBV29-1; len: 13; CDR3aa: CSPNRKTNSPLHF; CDR3nt: TGCAGCCCCAACAGGAAGACGAATTCACCCCTCCACTTT
abundance: NA; j_gene: TRBJ2-2; d_gene: NA; v_gene: TRBV20-1; len: 11; CDR3aa: CSASVMGELFF; CDR3nt: TGCAGTGCCAGCGTGATGGGGGAGCTGTTTTTT
abundance: NA; j_gene: TRBJ2-7; d_gene: TRBD2; v_gene: TRBV14; len: 15; CDR3aa: CAIRLAGGPPYEQYF; CDR3nt: TGTGCCATCCGACTAGCGGGGGGGCCTCCCTACGAGCAGTACTTC
abundance: few; j_gene: TRBJ2-5; d_gene: TRBD1; v_gene: TRBV4-1; len: 16; CDR3aa: CASSRVRQGFQETQYF; CDR3nt: TGCGCCAGCAGCCGCGTACGACAGGGGTTTCAAGAGACCCAGTACTTC
abundance: NA; j_gene: TRBJ2-3; d_gene: NA; v_gene: TRBV7-9; len: 14; CDR3aa: CASSRGSFTDTQYF; CDR3nt: TGTGCCAGCAGCCGCGGATCGTTCACAGATACGCAGTATTTT
abundance: NA; j_gene: TRBJ1-2; d_gene: TRBD1; v_gene: TRBV5-1; len: 18; CDR3aa: CASSSGPGQGFGNYGYTF; CDR3nt: TGCGCCAGCAGTTCAGGACCGGGACAGGGATTCGGTAACTATGGCTACACCTTC
abundance: NA; j_gene: TRBJ2-1; d_gene: TRBD1; v_gene: TRBV11-2; len: 12; CDR3aa: CASSQGQGGEFF; CDR3nt: TGTGCCAGCAGCCAGGGACAGGGCGGTGAGTTCTTC
abundance: NA; j_gene: TRBJ1-1; d_gene: TRBD1; v_gene: TRBV14; len: 14; CDR3aa: CASSHRDRATEAFF; CDR3nt: TGTGCCAGCAGCCACCGGGACAGGGCCACTGAAGCTTTCTTT
abundance: few; j_gene: TRBJ1-1; d_gene: TRBD1; v_gene: TRBV15; len: 15; CDR3aa: CATSRRQGSGTEAFF; CDR3nt: TGTGCCACCAGCAGGCGACAGGGATCGGGGACTGAAGCTTTCTTT
abundance: few; j_gene: TRBJ1-2; d_gene: NA; v_gene: TRBV9; len: 14; CDR3aa: CASSVSSGDYGYTF; CDR3nt: TGTGCCAGCAGCGTATCGTCAGGCGACTATGGCTACACCTTC
abundance: few; j_gene: TRBJ1-6; d_gene: NA; v_gene: TRBV27; len: 14; CDR3aa: CASTKASNNSPLHF; CDR3nt: TGTGCCAGCACTAAGGCTTCGAATAATTCACCCCTCCACTTT
abundance: NA; j_gene: TRBJ1-5; d_gene: NA; v_gene: TRBV4-1; len: 15; CDR3aa: CASSQGPGQNQPQHF; CDR3nt: TGCGCCAGCAGCCAAGGGCCGGGTCAAAATCAGCCCCAGCATTTT
abundance: NA; j_gene: TRBJ2-7; d_gene: NA; v_gene: TRBV30; len: 16; CDR3aa: CAWSAGRTNGDYEQYF; CDR3nt: TGTGCCTGGAGTGCAGGTCGCACAAACGGAGACTACGAGCAGTACTTC
abundance: NA; j_gene: TRBJ1-6; d_gene: NA; v_gene: TRBV9; len: 12; CDR3aa: CASSVGGSPLHF; CDR3nt: TGTGCCAGCAGCGTAGGAGGTTCACCCCTCCACTTT
abundance: few; j_gene: TRBJ1-5; d_gene: NA; v_gene: TRBV4-1; len: 14; CDR3aa: CASSQGDSNQPQHF; CDR3nt: TGCGCCAGCAGCCAAGGGGATAGCAATCAGCCCCAGCATTTT